This TCR beta chain was captured by sequencing in a study of metastatic and nonmetastatic thyroid tumors. V was shortened by 0 bases and J by 5 bases, with 5 bases between the two germline ends. CDR1 and CDR2 from the germline V gene are SGHNT and YYREEE (reference sequence). The CDR3 totals 12 residues. Each patient went into thyroid surgery without having received any treatment. With MiXCR, TCRdb reprocessed the PCR reads. The table lists some 15,000 clones, roughly 27% of them singletons. The sequenced material came from adjacent normal tissue. This clonotype was obtained from a female donor with papillary thyroid cancer or a benign thyroid nodule (not recorded which). Some clones in this sample may be carry-over from other donors' samples. V usage is TRBV5-4 and J usage is TRBJ2-5; D is unresolved. Here the CDR3 DNA reads TGTGCCAGCAGCTTGGCCTGGGAGACCCAGTACTTC. Encoded protein: CASSLAWETQYF.